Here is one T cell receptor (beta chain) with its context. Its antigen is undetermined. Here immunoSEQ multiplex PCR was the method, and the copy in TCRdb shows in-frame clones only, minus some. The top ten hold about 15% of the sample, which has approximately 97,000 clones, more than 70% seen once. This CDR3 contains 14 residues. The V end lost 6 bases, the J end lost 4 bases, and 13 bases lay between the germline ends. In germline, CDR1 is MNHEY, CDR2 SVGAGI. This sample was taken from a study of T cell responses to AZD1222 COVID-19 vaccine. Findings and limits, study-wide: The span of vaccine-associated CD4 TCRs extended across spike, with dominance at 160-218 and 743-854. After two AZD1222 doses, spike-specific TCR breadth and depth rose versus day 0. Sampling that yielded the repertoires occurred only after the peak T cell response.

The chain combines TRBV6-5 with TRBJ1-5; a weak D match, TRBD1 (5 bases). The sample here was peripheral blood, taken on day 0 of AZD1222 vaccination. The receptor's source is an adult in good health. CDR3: CASSSGRRNQPQHF. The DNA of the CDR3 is TGTGCCAGCAGCTCAGGGCGGCGGAATCAGCCCCAGCATTTT.